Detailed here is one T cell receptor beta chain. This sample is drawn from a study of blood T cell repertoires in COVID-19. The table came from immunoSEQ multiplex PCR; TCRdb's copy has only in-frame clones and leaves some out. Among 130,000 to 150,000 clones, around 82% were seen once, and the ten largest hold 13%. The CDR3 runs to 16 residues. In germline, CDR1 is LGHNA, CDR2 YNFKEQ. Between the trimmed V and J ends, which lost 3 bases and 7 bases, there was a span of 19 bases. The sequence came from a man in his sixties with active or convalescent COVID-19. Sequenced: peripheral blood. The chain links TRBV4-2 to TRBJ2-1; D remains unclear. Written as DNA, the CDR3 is TGTGCCAGCAGCCAGGCAGGCCCCTTTGGGTTGAATGAGCAGTTCTTC. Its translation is CASSQAGPFGLNEQFF.